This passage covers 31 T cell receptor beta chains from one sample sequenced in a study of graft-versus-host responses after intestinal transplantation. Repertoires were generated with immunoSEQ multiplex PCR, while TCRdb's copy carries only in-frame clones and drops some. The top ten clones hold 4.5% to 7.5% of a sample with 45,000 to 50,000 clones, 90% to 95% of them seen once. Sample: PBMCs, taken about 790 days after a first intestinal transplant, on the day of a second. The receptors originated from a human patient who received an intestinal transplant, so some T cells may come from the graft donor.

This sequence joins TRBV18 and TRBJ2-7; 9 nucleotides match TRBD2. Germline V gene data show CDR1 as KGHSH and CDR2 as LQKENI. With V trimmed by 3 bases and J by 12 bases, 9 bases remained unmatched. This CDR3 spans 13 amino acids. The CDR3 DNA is TGTGCCAGCTCACCTGGGACTAGCCAGGAAGGGTACTTC. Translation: CASSPGTSQEGYF.

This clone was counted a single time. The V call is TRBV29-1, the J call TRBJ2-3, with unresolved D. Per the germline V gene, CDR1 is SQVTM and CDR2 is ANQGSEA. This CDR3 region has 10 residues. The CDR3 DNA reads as TGCAGGAGGTTCGGTTATACGCAGTATTTT. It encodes CRRFGYTQYF.

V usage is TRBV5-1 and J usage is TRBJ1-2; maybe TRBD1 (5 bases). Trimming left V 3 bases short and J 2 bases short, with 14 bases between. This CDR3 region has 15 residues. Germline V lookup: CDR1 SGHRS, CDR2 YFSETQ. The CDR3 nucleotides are TGCGCCAGCAGCTCCGGACACGCCAAAAACTATGGCTACACCTTC. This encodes CASSSGHAKNYGYTF.

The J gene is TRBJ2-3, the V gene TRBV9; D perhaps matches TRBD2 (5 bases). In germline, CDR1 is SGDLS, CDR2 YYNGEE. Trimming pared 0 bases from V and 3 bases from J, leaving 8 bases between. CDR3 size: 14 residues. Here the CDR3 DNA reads TGTGCCAGCAGCGTAGACGGAGGTACAGATACGCAGTATTTT. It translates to CASSVDGGTDTQYF.

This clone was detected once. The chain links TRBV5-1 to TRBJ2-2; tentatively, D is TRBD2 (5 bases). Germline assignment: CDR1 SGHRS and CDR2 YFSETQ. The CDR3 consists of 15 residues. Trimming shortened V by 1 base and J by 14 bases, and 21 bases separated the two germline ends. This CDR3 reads CASSLSEVSQTALFF. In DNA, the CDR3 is TGCGCCAGCAGCTTGTCGGAGGTTTCGCAAACGGCACTGTTTTTT.

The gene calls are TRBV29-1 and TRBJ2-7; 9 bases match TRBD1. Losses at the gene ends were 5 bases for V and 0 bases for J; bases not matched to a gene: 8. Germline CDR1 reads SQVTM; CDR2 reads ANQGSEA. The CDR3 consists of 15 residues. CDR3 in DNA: TGCAGCGTTTTAGGGGGACAGGGTAGCTCCTACGAGCAGTACTTC. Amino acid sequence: CSVLGGQGSSYEQYF.

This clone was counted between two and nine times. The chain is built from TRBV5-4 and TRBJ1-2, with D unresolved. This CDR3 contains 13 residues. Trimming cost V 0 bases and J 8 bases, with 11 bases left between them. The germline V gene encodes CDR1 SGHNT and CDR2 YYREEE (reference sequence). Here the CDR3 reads CASSLERVTGYTF. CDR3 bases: TGTGCCAGCAGCTTGGAGAGGGTAACAGGCTACACCTTC.

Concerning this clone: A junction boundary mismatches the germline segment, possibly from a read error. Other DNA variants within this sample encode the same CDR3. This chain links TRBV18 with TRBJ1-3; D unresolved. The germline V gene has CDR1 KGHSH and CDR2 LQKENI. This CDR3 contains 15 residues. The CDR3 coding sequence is TGTGCTAGCTCACCTCCGAGTGTCTCTGGAAACACCATATATTTT. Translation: CASSPPSVSGNTIYF.

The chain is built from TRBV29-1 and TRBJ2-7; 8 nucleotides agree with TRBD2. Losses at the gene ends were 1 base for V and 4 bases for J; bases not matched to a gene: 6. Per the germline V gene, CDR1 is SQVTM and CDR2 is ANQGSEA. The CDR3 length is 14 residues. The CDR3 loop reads CSVEATGTRYEQYF. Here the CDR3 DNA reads TGCAGCGTTGAAGCAACCGGGACTAGATACGAGCAGTACTTC.

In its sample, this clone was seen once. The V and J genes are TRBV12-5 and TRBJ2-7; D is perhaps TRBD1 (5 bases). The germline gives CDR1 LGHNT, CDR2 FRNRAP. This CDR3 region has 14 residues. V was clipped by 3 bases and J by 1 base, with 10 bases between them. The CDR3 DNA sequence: TGTGCTAGTGGTTTACTACAGGAATCCTACGAGCAGTACTTC. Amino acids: CASGLLQESYEQYF.

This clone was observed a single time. The CDR3 region has the DNA TGTGCCAGGAGACCAATAGCGGGAGATCGCGCAGATACGCAGTATTTT. Translation gives CARRPIAGDRADTQYF. The chain uses TRBV7-9 and TRBJ2-3; 9 bases are a match to TRBD2. Germline V gene lookup returns CDR1 SEHNR and CDR2 FQNEAQ (reference sequence). The junction had 14 bases not matched to a gene; V was cut back by 9 bases and J by 4 bases. The CDR3 totals 16 residues.

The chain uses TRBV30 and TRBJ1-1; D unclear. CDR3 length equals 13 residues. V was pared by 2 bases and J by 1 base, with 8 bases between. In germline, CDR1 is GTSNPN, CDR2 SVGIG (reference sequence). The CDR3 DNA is TGTGCCTGGAGTTACACCGGGAACACTGAAGCTTTCTTT. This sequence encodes CAWSYTGNTEAFF.

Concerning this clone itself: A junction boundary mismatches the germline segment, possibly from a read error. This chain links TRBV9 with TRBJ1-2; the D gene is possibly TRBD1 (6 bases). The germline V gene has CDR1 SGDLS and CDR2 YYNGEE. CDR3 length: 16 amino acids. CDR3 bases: TGTGTCAGCACCCCGTTGGGTGGGGGCTTTAACTATGGCTACACCTTC. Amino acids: CVSTPLGGGFNYGYTF.

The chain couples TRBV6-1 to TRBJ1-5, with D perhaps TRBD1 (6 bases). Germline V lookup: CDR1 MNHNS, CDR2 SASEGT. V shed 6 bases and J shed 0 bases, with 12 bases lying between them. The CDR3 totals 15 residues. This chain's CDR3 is CASRLQGFSNQPQHF. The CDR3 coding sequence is TGTGCCAGCAGATTACAGGGTTTTAGCAATCAGCCCCAGCATTTT.

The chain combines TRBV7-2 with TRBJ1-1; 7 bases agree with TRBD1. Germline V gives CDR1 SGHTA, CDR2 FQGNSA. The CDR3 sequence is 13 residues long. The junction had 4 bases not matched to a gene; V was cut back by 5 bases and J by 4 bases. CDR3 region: CASSPGGVTEAFF. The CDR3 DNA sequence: TGTGCCAGCAGCCCAGGGGGGGTCACTGAAGCTTTCTTT.

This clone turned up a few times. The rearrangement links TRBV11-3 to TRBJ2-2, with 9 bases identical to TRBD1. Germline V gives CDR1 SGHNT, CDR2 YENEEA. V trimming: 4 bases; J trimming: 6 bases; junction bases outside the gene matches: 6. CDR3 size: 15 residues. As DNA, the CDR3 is TGTGCCAGCAGCTGGGGACAGGGCTCCCCCGGGGAGCTGTTTTTT. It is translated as CASSWGQGSPGELFF. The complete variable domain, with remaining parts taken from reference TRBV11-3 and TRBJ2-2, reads EAGVVQSPRYKIIEKKQPVAFWCNPISGHNTLYWYLQNLGQGPELLIRYENEEAVDDSQLPKDRFSAERLKGVDSTLKIQPAELGDSAVYLCASSWGQGSPGELFFGEGSRLTVL.

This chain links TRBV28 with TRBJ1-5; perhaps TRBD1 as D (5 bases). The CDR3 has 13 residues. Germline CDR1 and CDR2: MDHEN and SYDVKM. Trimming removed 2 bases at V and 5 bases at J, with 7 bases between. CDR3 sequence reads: CASSLRGDQPQHF. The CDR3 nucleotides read TGTGCCAGCAGTTTACGGGGGGATCAGCCCCAGCATTTT.

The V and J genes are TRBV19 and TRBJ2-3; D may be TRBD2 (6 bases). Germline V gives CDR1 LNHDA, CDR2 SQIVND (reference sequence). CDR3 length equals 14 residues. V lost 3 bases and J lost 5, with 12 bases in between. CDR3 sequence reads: CASSIGGIGDTQYF. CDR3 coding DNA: TGTGCCAGTAGTATTGGGGGGATAGGAGATACGCAGTATTTT.

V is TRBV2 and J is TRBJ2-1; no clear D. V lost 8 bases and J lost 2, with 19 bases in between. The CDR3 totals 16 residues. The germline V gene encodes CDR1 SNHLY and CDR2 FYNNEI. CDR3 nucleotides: TGTGCCAGCCTTCAAGTGGGCCCTGGGGCCTACAATGAGCAGTTCTTC. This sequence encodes CASLQVGPGAYNEQFF.

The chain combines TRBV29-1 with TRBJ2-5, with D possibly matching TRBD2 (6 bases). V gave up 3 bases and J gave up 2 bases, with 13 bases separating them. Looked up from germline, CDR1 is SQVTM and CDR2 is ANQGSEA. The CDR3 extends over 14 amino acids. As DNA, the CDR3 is TGCAGCGTTGATGGCGGGGTCGGTCAAGAGACCCAGTACTTC. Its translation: CSVDGGVGQETQYF.

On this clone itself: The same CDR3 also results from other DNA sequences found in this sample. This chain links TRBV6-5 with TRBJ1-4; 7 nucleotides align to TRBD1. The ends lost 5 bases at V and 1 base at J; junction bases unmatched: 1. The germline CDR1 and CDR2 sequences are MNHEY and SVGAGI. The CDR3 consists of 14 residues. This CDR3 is CASSAGGTNEKLFF. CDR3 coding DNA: TGTGCCAGCAGTGCAGGGGGAACTAATGAAAAACTGTTTTTT.

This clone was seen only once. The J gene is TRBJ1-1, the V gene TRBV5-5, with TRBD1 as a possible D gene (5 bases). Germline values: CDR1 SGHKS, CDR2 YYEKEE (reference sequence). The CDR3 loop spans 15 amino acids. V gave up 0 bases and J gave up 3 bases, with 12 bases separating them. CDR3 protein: CASSLEGGTYTEAFF. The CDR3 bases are TGTGCCAGCAGCTTGGAGGGAGGGACGTACACTGAAGCTTTCTTT.

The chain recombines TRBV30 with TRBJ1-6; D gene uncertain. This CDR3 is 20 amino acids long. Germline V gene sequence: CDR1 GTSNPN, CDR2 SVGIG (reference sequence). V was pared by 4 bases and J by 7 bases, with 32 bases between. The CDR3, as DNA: TGTGCCTGGATCGGGTCCGGGCCCACCTATTATTCCTCGGGAAATTCACCCCTCCACTTT. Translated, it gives CAWIGSGPTYYSSGNSPLHF.

The DNA of the CDR3 is TGTGCCAGTAGTATAAATAGCGGCTCTGGGGCCAACGTCCTGACTTTC. Translating it yields CASSINSGSGANVLTF. The chain has TRBV19 and TRBJ2-6, with D possibly TRBD2 on 6 matching bases. V dropped 2 bases and J dropped 0 bases, with 8 bases sitting between them. The CDR3 is made up of 16 amino acids. CDR1 LNHDA and CDR2 SQIVND come from the germline V gene (reference sequence). Full variable domain (remainder filled in from reference TRBV19 and TRBJ2-6): DGGITQSPKYLFRKEGQNVTLSCEQNLNHDAMYWYRQDPGQGLRLIYYSQIVNDFQKGDIAEGYSVSREKKESFPLTVTSAQKNPTAFYLCASSINSGSGANVLTFGAGSRLTVL.

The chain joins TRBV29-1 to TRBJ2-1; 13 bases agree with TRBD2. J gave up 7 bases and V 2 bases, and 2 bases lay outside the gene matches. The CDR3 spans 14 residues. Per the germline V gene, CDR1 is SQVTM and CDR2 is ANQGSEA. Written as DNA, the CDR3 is TGCAGCGTTGAACCGACTAGCGGGAGGAATGAGCAGTTCTTC. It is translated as CSVEPTSGRNEQFF.

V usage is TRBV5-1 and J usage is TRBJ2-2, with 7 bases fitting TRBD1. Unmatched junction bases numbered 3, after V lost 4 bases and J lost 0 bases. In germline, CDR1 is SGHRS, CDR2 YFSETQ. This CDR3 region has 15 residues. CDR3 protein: CASSPDRPNTGELFF. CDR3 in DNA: TGCGCCAGCAGCCCGGACAGGCCGAACACCGGGGAGCTGTTTTTT.

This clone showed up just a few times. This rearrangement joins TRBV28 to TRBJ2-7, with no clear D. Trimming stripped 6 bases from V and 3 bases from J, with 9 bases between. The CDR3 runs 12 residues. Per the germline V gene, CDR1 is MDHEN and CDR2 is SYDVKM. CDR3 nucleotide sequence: TGTGCCAGCAGCATGTATGGCTACGAGCAGTACTTC. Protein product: CASSMYGYEQYF.

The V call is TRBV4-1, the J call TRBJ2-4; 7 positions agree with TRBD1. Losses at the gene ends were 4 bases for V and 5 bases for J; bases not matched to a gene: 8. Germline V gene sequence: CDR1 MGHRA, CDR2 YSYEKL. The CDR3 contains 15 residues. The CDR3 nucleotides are TGCGCCAGCAGCCCATCCGGGACAGTGGAAAACATTCAGTACTTC. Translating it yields CASSPSGTVENIQYF.

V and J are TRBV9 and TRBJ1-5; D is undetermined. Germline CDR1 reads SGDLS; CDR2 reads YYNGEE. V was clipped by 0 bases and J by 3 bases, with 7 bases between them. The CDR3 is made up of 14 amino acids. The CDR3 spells CASSVAGFNQPQHF. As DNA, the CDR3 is TGTGCCAGCAGCGTAGCCGGGTTCAATCAGCCCCAGCATTTT.

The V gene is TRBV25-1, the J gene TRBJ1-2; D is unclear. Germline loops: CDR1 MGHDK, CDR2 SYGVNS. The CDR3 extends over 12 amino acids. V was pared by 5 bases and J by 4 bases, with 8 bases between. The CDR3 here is CASSNTGYGYTF. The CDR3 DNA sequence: TGTGCCAGCAGTAACACGGGCTATGGCTACACCTTC.

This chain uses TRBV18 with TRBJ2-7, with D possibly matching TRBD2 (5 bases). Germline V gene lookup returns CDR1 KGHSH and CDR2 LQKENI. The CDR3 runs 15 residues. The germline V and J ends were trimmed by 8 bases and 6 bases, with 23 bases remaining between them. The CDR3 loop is CASADLGVSTGEQYF. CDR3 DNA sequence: TGTGCCAGCGCAGACCTCGGGGTCTCCACCGGCGAGCAGTACTTC.